These 18 T cell receptor beta chains share one sample of origin, sequenced in a study of shared clonotypes between healthy human individuals (dated by TCRdb to 2018 to 2020). The library came from the immunoSEQ multiplex PCR assay. Here the immuneACCESS table is served through TCRdb, limited to in-frame sequences with V and J called. Missing clones are a known gap in these copies; in checked studies unresolved V genes cover under half, and the rest lacks a known reason. The sample table lists about 1.1 million clones, 75% to 85% of them with a count of one. 0.5% to 0.65% of the sample lies in the top ten. The sequenced sample was memory CD4+ T cells from PBMCs. Per the publication, the cell subset or site label means: CD45RA-negative fraction. The source is a man aged 18 to 29 in good health. Some clones in this sample may be carry-over from other donors' samples.

The V and J genes are TRBV11-2 and TRBJ2-7; D is perhaps TRBD1 (6 bases). The CDR3 consists of 18 residues. The V end lost 5 bases, the J end lost 1 base, and 24 bases lay between the germline ends. In germline, CDR1 is SGHAT, CDR2 FQNNGV. This chain's CDR3 is CASSPLNRGRGVSYEQYF. CDR3 in DNA: TGTGCCAGCAGCCCCCTGAATCGGGGCAGGGGAGTATCCTACGAGCAGTACTTC. Drawing the rest from reference TRBV11-2 and TRBJ2-7, the complete variable domain is EAGVAQSPRYKIIEKRQSVAFWCNPISGHATLYWYQQILGQGPKLLIQFQNNGVVDDSQLPKDRFSAERLKGVDSTLKIQPAKLEDSAVYLCASSPLNRGRGVSYEQYFGPGTRLTVT.

This clone was detected ten times or more. The V gene is TRBV6-1, the J gene TRBJ2-1, with unresolved D. The CDR3 runs to 15 residues. Germline CDR1 is MNHNS and CDR2 is SASEGT. The V and J ends lost 6 bases and 2 bases respectively, with 14 bases between them. The CDR3 region is CASSEVAETYNEQFF. The CDR3 DNA reads as TGTGCCAGCAGCGAGGTAGCAGAGACCTACAATGAGCAGTTCTTC.

Only one count was recorded for this clone. The J gene is TRBJ1-2, the V gene TRBV7-2, with TRBD1 as a possible D gene (5 bases). Trimming took off 0 bases at V and 0 bases at J, with 11 bases between the two ends. The CDR3 totals 16 residues. CDR1 and CDR2 from the germline V gene are SGHTA and FQGNSA. As DNA, the CDR3 is TGTGCCAGCAGCTTAGCTCAGGGAACTACTAACTATGGCTACACCTTC. Its protein product is CASSLAQGTTNYGYTF.

The chain carries TRBV7-3 and TRBJ2-7, with D possibly TRBD2 on 5 matching bases. Germline CDR1 and CDR2: SGHTA and FQGTGA. The V end was cut by 5 bases, the J end by 5 bases, with 16 bases between. The CDR3 covers 14 residues. The CDR3, as DNA: TGTGCCAGCAGCCGTACTAGGTCCGGGGACGAGCAGTACTTC. It translates to CASSRTRSGDEQYF.

The rearrangement joins TRBV10-3 to TRBJ1-3; 7 positions match TRBD1. Trimming cost V 3 bases and J 1 base; bases outside gene matches: 3. The CDR3 sequence is 15 residues long. Per the germline V gene, CDR1 is ENHRY and CDR2 is SYGVKD. CDR3 nucleotide sequence: TGTGCCATCAGTGAAACACAGGGGTCTGGAAACACCATATATTTT. This sequence encodes CAISETQGSGNTIYF.

The chain combines TRBV19 with TRBJ2-1, with D hard to call. Germline loops: CDR1 LNHDA, CDR2 SQIVND (reference sequence). V was shortened by 7 bases and J by 3 bases, with 13 bases between the two germline ends. The CDR3 spans 14 residues. CDR3 region: CASKVSVYYNEQFF. CDR3 DNA: TGTGCCAGTAAGGTTTCGGTTTACTACAATGAGCAGTTCTTC.

This chain connects TRBV20-1 to TRBJ2-1, with D uncertain. The V end lost 6 bases, the J end lost 10 bases, and 13 bases lay between the germline ends. CDR1 and CDR2 (germline): DFQATT, SNEGSKA (reference sequence). The length of the CDR3 is 11 residues. The CDR3 reads CSAAIHAEQFF. The CDR3 DNA follows: TGCAGTGCCGCCATACACGCGGAGCAGTTCTTC.

The chain links TRBV28 to TRBJ1-1; 7 bases are a match to TRBD1. The germline V gene has CDR1 MDHEN and CDR2 SYDVKM. The CDR3 has 13 amino acids. V lost 5 bases to trimming and J lost 3 bases; unmatched junction nucleotides: 3. The CDR3 DNA follows: TGTGCCAGCAGTGGACAGGCTTACACTGAAGCTTTCTTT. This encodes CASSGQAYTEAFF.

This sequence joins TRBV18 and TRBJ2-3, with TRBD2 matching 12 bases. Germline loops: CDR1 KGHSH, CDR2 LQKENI. The CDR3 has 16 residues. Germline trimming cut 5 bases from V and 4 bases from J; bases unmatched to any gene: 7. CDR3 coding DNA: TGTGCCAGCTCATCCTCGACTAGCGGGAGTGCAGATACGCAGTATTTT. Protein: CASSSSTSGSADTQYF.

This chain uses TRBV7-2 with TRBJ2-7, with D tentatively TRBD2 (6 bases). The CDR3 sequence is 13 residues long. Germline lookup yields CDR1 SGHTA and CDR2 FQGNSA. Trimming pared 6 bases from V and 5 bases from J, leaving 14 bases between. CDR3 in DNA: TGTGCCAGCAGTAAACTCCGGGGGAACGAGCAGTACTTC. Amino acid sequence: CASSKLRGNEQYF.

This clone was detected ten times or more. Other DNA sequences from this sample encode an identical CDR3 as well. J is TRBJ2-7 and V is TRBV20-1; maybe TRBD2 (6 bases). The CDR3 contains 11 residues. The ends were cut back, 6 bases at V and 5 bases at J, with 11 bases in the middle. CDR1 is DFQATT and CDR2 is SNEGSKA in the germline V gene (reference sequence). The CDR3 loop is CSASGLNEQYF. The CDR3 nucleotides read TGCAGTGCAAGCGGACTAAACGAGCAGTACTTC.

The chain has TRBV5-1 and TRBJ1-4, with no clear D. Trimming removed 5 bases from V and 6 bases from J, with 11 bases in between. Germline CDR1 reads SGHRS; CDR2 reads YFSETQ. The CDR3 is 13 amino acids. The CDR3 reads CASRDGLDEKLFF. The CDR3 DNA reads TGCGCCAGCAGAGACGGATTAGATGAAAAACTGTTTTTT.

V usage is TRBV11-2 and J usage is TRBJ2-5; 9 nucleotides line up with TRBD1. In germline, CDR1 is SGHAT, CDR2 FQNNGV. The V segment lost 1 base and the J segment 0 bases; nucleotides outside the gene matches: 6. The CDR3 consists of 17 residues. Written as DNA, the CDR3 is TGTGCCAGCAGCTTAGGACTGGGACAGGGAAACCAAGAGACCCAGTACTTC. Encoded protein: CASSLGLGQGNQETQYF.

V usage is TRBV5-1 and J usage is TRBJ2-5, with 9 positions matching TRBD1. Trimming at V came to 4 bases and at J to 4 bases, leaving 11 bases not matched to a gene. Germline-derived CDR1 and CDR2 are SGHRS and YFSETQ. The CDR3 covers 16 residues. In DNA, the CDR3 is TGCGCCAGCAGCCAGGGACAGGGATCCGCCCGAGAGACCCAGTACTTC. Amino acid sequence: CASSQGQGSARETQYF.

This clone appeared a single time. DNA of the CDR3: TGCGCCAGCAGCTTGGCAGGGGCGAACTCTGGAAACACCATATATTTT. The encoded protein is CASSLAGANSGNTIYF. The genes are TRBV5-1 and TRBJ1-3; possibly TRBD1 for D (6 bases). Germline lookup yields CDR1 SGHRS and CDR2 YFSETQ. This CDR3 has 16 amino acids. V was pared by 0 bases and J by 0 bases, with 10 bases between.

This clone was seen once. V gene TRBV28 combines with J gene TRBJ1-2, with a possible D match to TRBD1 (5 bases). Trimming took off 5 bases at V and 3 bases at J, with 19 bases between the two ends. Per the germline V gene, CDR1 is MDHEN and CDR2 is SYDVKM. The CDR3 spans 16 residues. The CDR3 nucleotides read TGTGCCAGCAGTCCGGACCTCCAGGGTTCTTACTATGGCTACACCTTC. Protein product: CASSPDLQGSYYGYTF.

Comments on this clone: Distinct nucleotide sequences in the sample also encode this CDR3. The chain combines TRBV28 with TRBJ2-1, with D unclear. The CDR3 has 12 residues. Trimming took off 8 bases at V and 2 bases at J, with 7 bases between the two ends. The germline V gene has CDR1 MDHEN and CDR2 SYDVKM. CDR3 sequence reads: CASRPPYNEQFF. As DNA, the CDR3 is TGTGCCAGCCGACCCCCCTACAATGAGCAGTTCTTC.

This chain joins TRBV5-4 and TRBJ2-1; TRBD1 agrees at 9 bases. The CDR3 loop spans 15 amino acids. J lost 9 bases, V lost 0 bases, and 7 bases had no gene match. From germline, CDR1 is SGHNT and CDR2 YYREEE (reference sequence). CDR3 sequence reads: CASSLVQGAVGEQFF. The DNA for the CDR3 is TGTGCCAGCAGCTTGGTACAGGGGGCCGTGGGTGAGCAGTTCTTC. The full variable domain, rest sourced from reference TRBV5-4 and TRBJ2-1, is ETGVTQSPTHLIKTRGQQVTLRCSSQSGHNTVSWYQQALGQGPQFIFQYYREEENGRGNFPPRFSGLQFPNYSSELNVNALELDDSALYLCASSLVQGAVGEQFFGPGTRLTVL.